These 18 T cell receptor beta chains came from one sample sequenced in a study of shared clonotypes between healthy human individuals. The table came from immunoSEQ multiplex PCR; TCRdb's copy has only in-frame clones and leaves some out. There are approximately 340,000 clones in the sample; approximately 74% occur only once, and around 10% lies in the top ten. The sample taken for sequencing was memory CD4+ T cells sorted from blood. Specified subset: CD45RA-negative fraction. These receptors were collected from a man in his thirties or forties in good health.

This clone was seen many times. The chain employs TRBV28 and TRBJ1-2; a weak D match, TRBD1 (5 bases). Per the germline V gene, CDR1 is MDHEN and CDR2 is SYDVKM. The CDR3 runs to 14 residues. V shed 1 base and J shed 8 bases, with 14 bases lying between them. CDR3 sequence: CASSLSYRKAGYTF. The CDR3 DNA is TGTGCCAGCAGTTTATCGTACAGGAAAGCCGGCTACACCTTC.

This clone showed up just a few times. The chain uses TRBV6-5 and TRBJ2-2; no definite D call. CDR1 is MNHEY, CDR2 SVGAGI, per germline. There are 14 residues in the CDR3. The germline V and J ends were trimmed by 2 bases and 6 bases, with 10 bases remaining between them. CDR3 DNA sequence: TGTGCCAGCAGTTACGGCGGAAACCCCGGGGAGCTGTTTTTT. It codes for CASSYGGNPGELFF.

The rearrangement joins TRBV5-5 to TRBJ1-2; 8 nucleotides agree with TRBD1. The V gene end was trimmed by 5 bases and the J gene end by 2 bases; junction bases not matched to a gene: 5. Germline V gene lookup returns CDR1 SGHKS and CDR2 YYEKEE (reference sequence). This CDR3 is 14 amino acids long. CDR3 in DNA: TGTGCCAGCAGACCCACAGGGGGGAACTATGGCTACACCTTC. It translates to CASRPTGGNYGYTF.

CDR3 sequence (DNA): TGTGCCAGCAGCACCGGGATTCAAGAGACCCAGTACTTC. Translating gives CASSTGIQETQYF. The chain joins TRBV11-3 to TRBJ2-5, with a weak D call TRBD2 (5 bases). This CDR3 is 13 amino acids long. Looked up from germline, CDR1 is SGHNT and CDR2 is YENEEA. V was trimmed by 5 bases and J by 2 bases, leaving 9 bases between them.

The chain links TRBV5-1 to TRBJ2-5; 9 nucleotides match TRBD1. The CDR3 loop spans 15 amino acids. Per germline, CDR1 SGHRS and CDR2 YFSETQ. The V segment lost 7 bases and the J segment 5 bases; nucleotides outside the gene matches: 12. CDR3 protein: CASAQQGAGRETQYF. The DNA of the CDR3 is TGCGCCAGCGCCCAACAGGGGGCGGGGAGGGAGACCCAGTACTTC.

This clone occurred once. The CDR3 loop reads CASSPRIPTSGSTYNEQFF. CDR3 nucleotides: TGTGCCAGCAGCCCCCGTATCCCAACTAGCGGGAGTACCTACAATGAGCAGTTCTTC. The V call is TRBV7-8, the J call TRBJ2-1; 11 bases are shared with TRBD2. CDR3 size: 19 residues. V shed 5 bases and J 2 bases; nucleotides not matched to a gene: 14. Germline loops: CDR1 SGHVS, CDR2 FQNEAQ.

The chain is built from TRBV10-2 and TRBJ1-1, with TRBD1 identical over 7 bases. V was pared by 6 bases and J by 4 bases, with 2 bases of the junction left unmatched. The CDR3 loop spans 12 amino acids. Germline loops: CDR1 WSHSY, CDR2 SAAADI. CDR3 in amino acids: CASSTGATEAFF. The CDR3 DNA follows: TGCGCCAGCAGCACAGGGGCCACTGAAGCTTTCTTT.

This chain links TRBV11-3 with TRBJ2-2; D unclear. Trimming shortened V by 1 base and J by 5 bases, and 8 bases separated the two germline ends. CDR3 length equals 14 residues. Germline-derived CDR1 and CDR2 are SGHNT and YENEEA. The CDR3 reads CASSLGYGTGELFF. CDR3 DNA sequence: TGTGCCAGCAGCTTAGGTTACGGAACCGGGGAGCTGTTTTTT.

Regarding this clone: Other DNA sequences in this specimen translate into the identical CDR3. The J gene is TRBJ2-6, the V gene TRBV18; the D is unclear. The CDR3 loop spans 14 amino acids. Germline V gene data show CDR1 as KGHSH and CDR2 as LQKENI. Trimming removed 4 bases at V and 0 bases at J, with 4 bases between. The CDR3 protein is CASSLNSGANVLTF. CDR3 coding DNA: TGTGCCAGCTCACTCAACTCTGGGGCCAACGTCCTGACTTTC.

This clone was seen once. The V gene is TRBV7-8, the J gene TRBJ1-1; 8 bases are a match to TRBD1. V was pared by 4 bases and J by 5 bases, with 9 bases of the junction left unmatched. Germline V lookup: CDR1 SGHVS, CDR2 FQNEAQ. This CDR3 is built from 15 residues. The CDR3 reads CASSSGQGGGTEAFF. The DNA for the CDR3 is TGTGCCAGCAGCTCTGGACAGGGCGGTGGGACTGAAGCTTTCTTT.

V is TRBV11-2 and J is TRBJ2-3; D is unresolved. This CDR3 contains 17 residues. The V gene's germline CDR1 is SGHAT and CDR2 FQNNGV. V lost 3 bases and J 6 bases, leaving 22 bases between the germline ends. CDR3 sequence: CASSLEPLALDHDTQYF. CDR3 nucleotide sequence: TGTGCCAGCAGCTTGGAGCCATTAGCTCTCGATCATGATACGCAGTATTTT.

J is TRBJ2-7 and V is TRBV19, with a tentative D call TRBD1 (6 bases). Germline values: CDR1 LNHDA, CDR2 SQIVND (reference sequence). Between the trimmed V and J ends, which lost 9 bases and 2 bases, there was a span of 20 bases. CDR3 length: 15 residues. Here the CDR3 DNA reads TGTGCCAGCCAAGTCTCCGAGGGGGAAACCTACGAGCAGTACTTC. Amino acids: CASQVSEGETYEQYF.

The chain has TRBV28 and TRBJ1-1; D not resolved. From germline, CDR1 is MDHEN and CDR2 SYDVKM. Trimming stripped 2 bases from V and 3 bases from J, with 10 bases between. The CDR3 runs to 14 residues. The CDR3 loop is CASSLPTQHTEAFF. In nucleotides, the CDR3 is TGTGCCAGCAGTTTACCAACACAGCACACTGAAGCTTTCTTT.

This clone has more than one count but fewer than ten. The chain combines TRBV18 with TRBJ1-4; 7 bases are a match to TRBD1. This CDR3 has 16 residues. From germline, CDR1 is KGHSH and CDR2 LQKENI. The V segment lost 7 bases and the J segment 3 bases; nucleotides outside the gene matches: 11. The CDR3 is CASYSGLGQANEKLFF. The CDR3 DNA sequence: TGTGCCAGCTACAGCGGACTCGGACAGGCTAATGAAAAACTGTTTTTT.

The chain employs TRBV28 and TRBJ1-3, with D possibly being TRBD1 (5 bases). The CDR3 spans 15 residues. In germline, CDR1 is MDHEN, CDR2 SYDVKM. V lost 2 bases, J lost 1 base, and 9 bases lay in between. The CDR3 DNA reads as TGTGCCAGCAGTTTAAGGGGAAGGTCTGGAAACACCATATATTTT. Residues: CASSLRGRSGNTIYF. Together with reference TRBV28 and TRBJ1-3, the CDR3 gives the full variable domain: DVKVTQSSRYLVKRTGEKVFLECVQDMDHENMFWYRQDPGLGLRLIYFSYDVKMKEKGDIPEGYSVSREKKERFSLILESASTNQTSMYLCASSLRGRSGNTIYFGEGSWLTVV.

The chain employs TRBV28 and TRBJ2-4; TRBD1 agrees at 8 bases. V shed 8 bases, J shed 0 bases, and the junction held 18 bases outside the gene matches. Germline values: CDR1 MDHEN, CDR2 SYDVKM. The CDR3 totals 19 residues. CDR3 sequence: CASLTNRGADLLAKNIQYF. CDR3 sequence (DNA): TGTGCCAGCTTAACCAACAGGGGGGCCGACCTACTAGCCAAAAACATTCAGTACTTC. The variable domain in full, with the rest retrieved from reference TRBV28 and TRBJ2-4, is DVKVTQSSRYLVKRTGEKVFLECVQDMDHENMFWYRQDPGLGLRLIYFSYDVKMKEKGDIPEGYSVSREKKERFSLILESASTNQTSMYLCASLTNRGADLLAKNIQYFGAGTRLSVL.

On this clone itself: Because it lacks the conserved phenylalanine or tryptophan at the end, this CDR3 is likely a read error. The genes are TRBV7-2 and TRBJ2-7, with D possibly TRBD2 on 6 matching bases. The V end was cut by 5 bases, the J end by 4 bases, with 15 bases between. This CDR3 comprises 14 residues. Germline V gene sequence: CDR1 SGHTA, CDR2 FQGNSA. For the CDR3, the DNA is TGTGCCAGCAGCCTCCAGAGGAGGGAGTACGAGCAGTACCTC. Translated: CASSLQRREYEQYL.

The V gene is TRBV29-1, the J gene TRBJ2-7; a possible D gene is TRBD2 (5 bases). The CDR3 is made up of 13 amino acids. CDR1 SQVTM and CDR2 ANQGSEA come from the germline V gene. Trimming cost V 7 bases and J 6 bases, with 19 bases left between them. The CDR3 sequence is CSAGSNTFGEQYF. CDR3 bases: TGCAGCGCGGGATCAAACACGTTCGGCGAGCAGTACTTC.